Sequencing of this TCR beta chain was carried out in a study of radiotherapy plus CTLA-4 blockade in lung cancer (dated by TCRdb to between 2018 and 2020). Looking at the study overall: Among enrolled patients, about 19% had an objective response and about 30% reached disease control.

Libraries were made using the immunoSEQ multiplex PCR assay. Not all clones reach the TCRdb copy of this immuneACCESS table, which keeps in-frame sequences only. Checked studies attribute under half of the gap to unresolved V genes and leave the rest unexplained. Recorded for this sample are tens of thousands of clones; 60% to 80% of them occurred a single time. Around 10% of the sample goes to the ten largest clones. Remarks on this clone: The clone's antigen remains unknown. The record has no base qualities; no much larger clone is one base away.

The study tested focal radiation therapy combined with CTLA-4 blockade (ipilimumab) in patients with chemo-refractory metastatic non-small-cell lung cancer. The investigation overall reported the following: The strongest predictors of response, as reported, were early dynamic changes in blood T cell clones along with a rise in serum interferon-beta after radiation. After treatment with radiotherapy and ipilimumab, TCR clones that originated in tumors expanded in peripheral blood.

In the germline V gene (reference sequence), CDR1 corresponds to MNHEY and CDR2 to SMNVEV. V ends up 6 bases short and J 4 bases short, with an unmatched junction base count of 6. The CDR3 starts with the cysteine, ends with the phenylalanine, and has 15 residues. Only CDR3 DNA is held: 45 bases, read in frame from base 1. The TCR originated in a human donor with non-small cell lung cancer who had stable disease on radiotherapy plus ipilimumab. The sample in question was peripheral blood, obtained from a patient treated with radiotherapy plus ipilimumab. The V and J genes are TRBV27 and TRBJ2-2; 9 bases in the junction line up with TRBD1. The DNA sequence follows: TGTGCCAGCAGAACACAGGGGGCCCGCACCGGGGAGCTGTTTTTT. It encodes CASRTQGARTGELFF.